This T cell receptor (beta chain) was identified during a study of PD-L1 blockade in urothelial cancer. At the level of the study: The study recovered a median of around 150,000 T cells per blood sample.

CDR3 size: 16 residues. V was pared by 5 bases and J by 7 bases, with 8 bases of the junction left unmatched. CDR1 is SGHTA and CDR2 is FQGNSA in the germline V gene. Synthetic analogs of TCR templates were spiked into every PCR. TCRdb's table, derived via immunoSEQ multiplex PCR, lists solely in-frame clones and lacks some. The sample lists 35,000 to 50,000 clones, 88% occurring once. It was locally advanced or metastatic urothelial carcinoma that patients had. Between 1 and 8 samples per patient were obtained, pretreatment and on-treatment. The J gene is TRBJ1-6, the V gene TRBV7-2; 10 positions agree with TRBD1. This sequence originates from a woman aged 55-70 years with urothelial cancer. Specimen: PBMCs, collected around atezolizumab (anti-PD-L1) treatment. Written as DNA, the CDR3 is TGTGCCAGCAGCACCCGACAGGGGGCGCGCAATTCACCCCTCCACTTT. Amino acid sequence: CASSTRQGARNSPLHF.